This TCR beta chain is drawn from a study of T cell changes during pregnancy in multiple sclerosis (dated by TCRdb to the late 2010s). With respect to the entire study: The study examined how the T cell repertoire changed over the course of pregnancy in women with multiple sclerosis.

Remarks on this clone: Its antigen is unknown. No base quality values were provided; no much bigger clone lies one nucleotide off.

Library preparation employed the immunoSEQ multiplex PCR assay. Entries here come from immuneACCESS through TCRdb and include only in-frame sequences with V and J called. Some clones fail to appear in such tables; in the studies checked, an unresolved V gene covers under half of the shortfall, and the cause of the remainder is unknown. Here the sample has approximately 110,000 clones; 92% occur a single time. Approximately 1.5% of the sample belongs to the ten largest clones. The germline V gene encodes CDR1 MNHNY and CDR2 SVGAGI (reference sequence). V has 5 bases trimmed and J has 1 base trimmed; junction bases matching no gene number 4. The CDR3 covers 15 residues, taking in both the cysteine and the phenylalanine. The DNA shown is the 45-base CDR3, in frame from base 1.

The specimen was peripheral blood, collected in the third trimester of pregnancy. The receptor comes from a female donor with multiple sclerosis, enrolled in a pregnancy study. The sequence is built from TRBV6-6 and TRBJ1-4; 7 bases in the middle match TRBD1. CDR3 sequence: CASSLNRGTNEKLFF. The sequenced DNA: TGTGCCAGCAGTCTAAACAGGGGAACTAATGAAAAACTGTTTTTT.